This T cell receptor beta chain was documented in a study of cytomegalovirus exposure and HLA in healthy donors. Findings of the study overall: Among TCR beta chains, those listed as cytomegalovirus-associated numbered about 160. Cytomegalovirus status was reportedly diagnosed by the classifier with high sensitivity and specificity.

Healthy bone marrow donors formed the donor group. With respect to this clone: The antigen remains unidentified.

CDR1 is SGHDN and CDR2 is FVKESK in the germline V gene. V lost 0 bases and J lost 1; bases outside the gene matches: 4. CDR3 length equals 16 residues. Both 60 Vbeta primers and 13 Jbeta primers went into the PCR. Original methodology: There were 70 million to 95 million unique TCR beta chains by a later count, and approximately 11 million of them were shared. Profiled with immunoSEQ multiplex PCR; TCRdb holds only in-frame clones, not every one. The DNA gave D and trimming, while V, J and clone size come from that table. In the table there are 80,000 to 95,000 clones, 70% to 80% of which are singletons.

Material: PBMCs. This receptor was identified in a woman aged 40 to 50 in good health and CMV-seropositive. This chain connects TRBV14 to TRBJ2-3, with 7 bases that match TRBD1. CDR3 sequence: CASSQDTGDGTDTQYF. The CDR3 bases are TGTGCCAGCAGCCAAGATACAGGGGATGGCACAGATACGCAGTATTTT.